The rows below give T cell receptor beta chains drawn from one sample of a study of shared clonotypes between healthy human individuals. The method was immunoSEQ multiplex PCR; TCRdb's version includes in-frame clones alone and lacks a portion of them. The sample lists about 1.1 million clones; 78% were seen once. The sample was memory CD4+ T cells from PBMCs. The source is a man aged 18 to 29 in good health. Some clones in this sample may be carry-over from other donors' samples. Each CDR3 is given with its conserved first and last residue. D genes are given only for firm matches. Not all rows give a size; the values are once, few, many and, for expanded clones, a class.

J	V	size	D	CDR3	DNA
TRBJ1-5	TRBV7-2	-	-	CASSLHLNQPQHF	TGTGCCAGCAGCCTCCACCTAAATCAGCCCCAGCATTTT
TRBJ2-3	TRBV6-5	-	-	CASSRQTSTDTQYF	TGTGCCAGCAGCCGACAGACTAGCACAGATACGCAGTATTTT
TRBJ1-6	TRBV28	-	-	CASSFGQTIRPLHF	TGTGCCAGCAGTTTTGGCCAGACCATCCGGCCCCTCCACTTT
TRBJ2-7	TRBV30	once	-	CAWSVFVGPWEQYF	TGTGCCTGGAGTGTATTCGTAGGACCGTGGGAGCAGTACTTC
TRBJ2-7	TRBV7-9	-	TRBD2	CASSPPGTSGRAAREQYF	TGTGCCAGCAGCCCCCCCGGGACTAGCGGGAGGGCCGCGCGGGAGCAGTACTTC
TRBJ1-6	TRBV29-1	-	TRBD1	CSVTQGDNSPLHF	TGCAGCGTCACTCAGGGGGATAATTCACCCCTCCACTTT
TRBJ2-1	TRBV30	-	-	CAWSVYPEQFF	TGTGCCTGGAGTGTATACCCTGAGCAGTTCTTC
TRBJ2-7	TRBV5-4	few	TRBD2	CASSLIGGTYEQYF	TGTGCCAGCAGCTTGATCGGGGGGACCTACGAGCAGTACTTC
TRBJ2-5	TRBV7-2	-	-	CASSSILGAQETQYF	TGTGCCAGCAGCTCAATTCTCGGGGCCCAAGAGACCCAGTACTTC
TRBJ2-3	TRBV29-1	-	TRBD2	CSVAGTRASTDTQYF	TGCAGCGTGGCCGGGACTAGGGCTAGCACAGATACGCAGTATTTT
TRBJ2-1	TRBV6-5	-	-	CASRPNLLNYNEQFF	TGTGCCAGCAGACCTAACCTCCTCAACTACAATGAGCAGTTCTTC
TRBJ1-2	TRBV28	-	-	CASSSLVYGYTF	TGTGCCAGCAGTTCTCTGGTGTATGGCTACACCTTC
TRBJ2-6	TRBV15	-	-	CATSREPRTDSGANVLTF	TGTGCCACCAGCAGAGAACCACGGACAGACTCTGGGGCCAACGTCCTGACTTTC
TRBJ1-2	TRBV7-2	many	-	CASSASREDGYTF	TGTGCCAGCAGCGCATCGAGGGAGGATGGCTACACCTTC
TRBJ1-5	TRBV6-5	-	-	CASSHRVNQPQHF	TGTGCCAGCAGTCACAGGGTCAATCAGCCCCAGCATTTT
TRBJ2-7	TRBV28	once	TRBD1	CASRTPGQTYEQYF	TGTGCCAGCAGAACTCCGGGACAGACCTACGAGCAGTACTTC
TRBJ2-7	TRBV7-3	-	-	CASSLGAQNYEQYF	TGTGCCAGCAGCTTAGGGGCTCAGAACTACGAGCAGTACTTC
TRBJ1-2	TRBV4-3	-	-	CASSQPNYGYTF	TGCGCCAGCAGCCAGCCAAACTATGGCTACACCTTC
TRBJ2-5	TRBV29-1	-	TRBD1	CSVRQGAETQYF	TGCAGCGTCCGCCAGGGGGCGGAGACCCAGTACTTC
TRBJ1-1	TRBV5-1	-	TRBD1	CASSPGDRRIEAFF	TGCGCCAGCAGCCCAGGGGACAGGCGGATTGAAGCTTTCTTT
TRBJ2-3	TRBV28	-	TRBD1	CASIGGGSDTQYF	TGTGCCAGCATAGGGGGCGGTTCAGATACGCAGTATTTT
TRBJ2-5	TRBV5-6	-	-	CASSLSLAGGYQETQYF	TGTGCCAGCAGCTTGTCTTTGGCAGGGGGGTACCAAGAGACCCAGTACTTC
TRBJ1-4	TRBV2	-	-	CATEVAPRKLFF	TGTGCCACCGAGGTCGCGCCAAGGAAACTGTTTTTT
TRBJ2-2	TRBV5-1	-	TRBD1	CASSLEDRQGAGELFF	TGCGCCAGCAGCTTGGAGGATAGGCAGGGGGCCGGGGAGCTGTTTTTT
TRBJ2-7	TRBV28	-	-	CASTEGPTAGYEQYF	TGTGCCAGCACCGAAGGTCCAACTGCGGGGTACGAGCAGTACTTC
TRBJ2-7	TRBV5-1	-	-	CASSLANIGATYEQYF	TGCGCCAGCAGCTTGGCCAATATCGGGGCCACCTACGAGCAGTACTTC
TRBJ1-3	TRBV6-5	-	-	CASGPGNTIYF	TGTGCCAGCGGTCCTGGAAACACCATATATTTT
TRBJ2-7	TRBV7-8	many	TRBD1	CASSLGDRGRYEQYF	TGTGCCAGCAGCTTAGGGGACAGGGGGCGATACGAGCAGTACTTC
TRBJ2-3	TRBV27	few	TRBD2	CASRPRIGRARDTQYF	TGTGCCAGCAGGCCTCGTATCGGGAGGGCCAGGGATACGCAGTATTTT
TRBJ1-5	TRBV19	few	-	CASSIPTQPQHF	TGTGCCAGTAGTATACCCACTCAGCCCCAGCATTTT
TRBJ1-2	TRBV29-1	-	-	CSAVTANYGYTF	TGCAGCGCCGTGACAGCTAACTATGGCTACACCTTC
TRBJ2-3	TRBV5-1	-	TRBD2	CASSQPLAGGQLGGTQYF	TGCGCCAGCAGCCAACCCCTAGCGGGAGGGCAGCTCGGAGGAACGCAGTATTTT
TRBJ1-1	TRBV4-2	-	-	CASSQVGRGDTEAFF	TGTGCCAGCAGCCAAGTGGGACGGGGCGACACTGAAGCTTTCTTT
TRBJ2-7	TRBV11-2	-	-	CASSLTYGAGFSYEQYF	TGTGCCAGCAGCTTAACGTACGGGGCCGGGTTTAGTTACGAGCAGTACTTC
TRBJ1-3	TRBV28	-	-	CASSYRFLGNTIYF	TGTGCCAGCAGTTACCGGTTCCTTGGAAACACCATATATTTT
TRBJ2-1	TRBV28	-	-	CASRLARYNEQFF	TGTGCCAGCAGATTGGCCCGATACAATGAGCAGTTCTTC
TRBJ2-7	TRBV28	few	-	CASSLGQVPEQYF	TGTGCCAGCAGTTTAGGGCAGGTCCCCGAGCAGTACTTC
TRBJ2-7	TRBV18	-	TRBD1	CASSLGQGDYEQYF	TGTGCCAGCTCCCTAGGACAGGGGGACTACGAGCAGTACTTC
TRBJ1-3	TRBV4-1	-	TRBD1	CASSRGQSSVSGNTIYF	TGCGCCAGCAGCCGGGGACAGTCCTCGGTCTCTGGAAACACCATATATTTT
TRBJ2-3	TRBV5-5	-	TRBD2	CASSSIREGADTQYF	TGTGCCAGCAGCTCTATTCGGGAGGGCGCAGATACGCAGTATTTT
TRBJ2-1	TRBV19	-	-	CASRPHNAYNEQFF	TGTGCCAGTAGGCCACATAACGCTTACAATGAGCAGTTCTTC
TRBJ1-5	TRBV19	-	-	CASSISPTGNQPQHF	TGTGCCAGTAGTATCTCGCCGACAGGCAATCAGCCCCAGCATTTT
TRBJ2-3	TRBV2	-	TRBD1	CASSAGGADTQYF	TGTGCCAGCAGTGCAGGGGGTGCAGATACGCAGTATTTT
TRBJ1-2	TRBV5-1	-	-	CASSFGAGGGYTF	TGCGCCAGCAGCTTTGGGGCGGGAGGTGGCTACACCTTC
TRBJ2-7	TRBV18	-	TRBD1	CASSPGQGLAYEQYF	TGTGCCAGCTCACCAGGACAGGGCCTAGCCTACGAGCAGTACTTC